Shown below are 28 T cell receptor beta chains from a single sample sequenced in a study of blood T cells in healthy people across ages. It was with a sample-barcoded 5' primer and a J-beta primer mix that a second PCR of about 7 to 12 cycles was run. MiXCR, applied by TCRdb to the 5' RACE reads, yields one record per CDR3 protein. The data hold about 1.1 million distinct CDR3 sequences, with 35% to 40% observed a single time. Sequencing was done on a sample of blood. All receptors come from a man between 18 and 29 years old in good health.

The chain links TRBV4-3 to TRBJ1-2; D not resolved. The germline gives CDR1 LGHNA, CDR2 YSLEER. V shed 2 bases and J shed 8 bases, with 12 bases lying between them. This CDR3 comprises 13 residues. DNA of the CDR3: TGCGCCAGCAGCCAACATTTAGGCTCGGGCTACACCTTC. Amino acid sequence: CASSQHLGSGYTF.

This clonotype was seen only a few times. The chain has TRBV5-1 and TRBJ1-6; 7 bases fit TRBD1. The CDR3 runs to 16 residues. V shed 4 bases, J shed 7 bases, and the junction held 11 bases outside the gene matches. Germline values: CDR1 SGHRS, CDR2 YFSETQ. The CDR3 is CASSQQHPGQNSPLHF. CDR3 nucleotide sequence: TGCGCCAGCAGCCAGCAGCATCCGGGACAGAATTCACCCCTCCACTTT.

This clonotype came up a few times. The J gene is TRBJ2-5, the V gene TRBV20-1; D possibly corresponds to TRBD1 (6 bases). The CDR3 consists of 15 residues. CDR1 and CDR2 from the germline V gene are DFQATT and SNEGSKA (reference sequence). The ends were cut back, 0 bases at V and 1 base at J, with 12 bases in the middle. The CDR3 sequence: CSARDVLRGQETQYF. The CDR3 nucleotides are TGCAGTGCTAGAGATGTTCTCAGGGGCCAAGAGACCCAGTACTTC.

This chain joins TRBV6-6 and TRBJ1-1; 8 positions match TRBD1. V trimming: 5 bases; J trimming: 4 bases; junction bases outside the gene matches: 12. This CDR3 has 16 amino acids. Germline V gives CDR1 MNHNY, CDR2 SVGAGI (reference sequence). CDR3 sequence: CASSKIQGAQGTEAFF. The CDR3 region has the DNA TGTGCCAGCAGTAAGATTCAGGGGGCCCAGGGCACTGAAGCTTTCTTT.

Regarding this clonotype: The germline gene is not matched at one end of the junction; a read error may be the cause. The CDR3: CASSTGVVPKNSQYF. CDR3 bases: TGCGCCAGCAGCACAGGGGTTGTGCCCAAAAACAGTCAGTACTTC. The chain has TRBV5-1 and TRBJ2-4, with 7 bases identical to TRBD1. The germline CDR1 and CDR2 sequences are SGHRS and YFSETQ. CDR3 length: 15 residues.

V gene TRBV4-1 combines with J gene TRBJ2-7, with D uncertain. CDR3 length: 14 amino acids. The V gene lost 0 bases and the J gene lost 5 bases, with 11 bases spanning the gap. Looked up from germline, CDR1 is MGHRA and CDR2 is YSYEKL. The DNA of the CDR3 is TGCGCCAGCAGCCAAGATAGGTGGGTGGACGAGCAGTACTTC. Translation: CASSQDRWVDEQYF.

This chain connects TRBV6-2 or TRBV6-3 to TRBJ2-1; D tentatively reads TRBD1 or TRBD2 (5 bases each). Trimming stripped 3 bases from V and 8 bases from J, with 20 bases between. The CDR3 length is 16 residues. The V gene's germline CDR1 is MNHEY and CDR2 SVGEGT. Here the CDR3 DNA reads TGTGCCAGCAGTTATTCCGGGGCTAGAGGGTTCGATGAGCAGTTCTTC. It translates to CASSYSGARGFDEQFF.

This clonotype showed up just a few times. This sequence joins TRBV20-1 and TRBJ2-7, with D tentatively TRBD1 (5 bases). The germline V gene has CDR1 DFQATT and CDR2 SNEGSKA (reference sequence). V dropped 5 bases and J dropped 0 bases, with 8 bases sitting between them. This CDR3 contains 12 residues. The CDR3 protein is CSAEDSSYEQYF. The CDR3 nucleotides read TGCAGTGCTGAAGACAGCTCCTACGAGCAGTACTTC.

The rearrangement links TRBV7-9 to TRBJ2-2; no reliable D call. This CDR3 has 15 residues. With 0 bases removed from V and 4 bases from J, the gap between germline ends came to 9 bases. Germline V gene data show CDR1 as SEHNR and CDR2 as FQNEAQ (reference sequence). CDR3 protein: CASSLAPAATGELFF. In DNA, the CDR3 is TGTGCCAGCAGCTTAGCCCCGGCCGCCACCGGGGAGCTGTTTTTT.

The chain is built from TRBV7-9 and TRBJ2-3, with TRBD1 identical over 7 bases. The germline gives CDR1 SEHNR, CDR2 FQNEAQ (reference sequence). V shed 4 bases and J 4 bases; nucleotides not matched to a gene: 8. CDR3 size: 15 residues. The CDR3 here is CASSSDRSTADTQYF. DNA of the CDR3: TGTGCCAGCAGCTCGGACAGGTCAACTGCAGATACGCAGTATTTT.

The chain has TRBV5-1 and TRBJ2-3, with 7 bases identical to TRBD1. The CDR3 spans 16 residues. From germline, CDR1 is SGHRS and CDR2 YFSETQ. Unmatched junction bases numbered 4, after V lost 0 bases and J lost 0 bases. CDR3 nucleotides: TGCGCCAGCAGCTTGGAGGGGGCTGGTAGCACAGATACGCAGTATTTT. Its protein is CASSLEGAGSTDTQYF. The whole variable domain, filled in from reference TRBV5-1 and TRBJ2-3, reads KAGVTQTPRYLIKTRGQQVTLSCSPISGHRSVSWYQQTPGQGLQFLFEYFSETQRNKGNFPGRFSGRQFSNSRSEMNVSTLELGDSALYLCASSLEGAGSTDTQYFGPGTRLTVL.

About this clonotype itself: The germline gene is not matched at one end of the junction; a read error may be the cause. The V gene is TRBV3-1, the J gene TRBJ1-4, with a tentative D call TRBD1 (5 bases). CDR1 is LGHDT, CDR2 YNNKEL, per germline (reference sequence). There are 19 residues in the CDR3. Written as DNA, the CDR3 is TGTGTCAGCAGCCAAGGGGTCTTACACCCCCTTGCAACTAATGAAAAACTGTTTTTT. This gives the protein CVSSQGVLHPLATNEKLFF.

This clonotype occurred a few times. The chain couples TRBV20-1 to TRBJ1-1; D remains unclear. The CDR3 extends over 12 amino acids. V was trimmed by 3 bases and J by 1 base, leaving 6 bases between them. The V gene's germline CDR1 is DFQATT and CDR2 SNEGSKA (reference sequence). CDR3 sequence (DNA): TGCAGTGCTAGTTCCGCGAACACTGAAGCTTTCTTT. Translating gives CSASSANTEAFF.

On this clonotype itself: A much larger clone sits a single nucleotide away, making a read error possible. V is TRBV7-9 and J is TRBJ2-3; D gene uncertain. Germline lookup yields CDR1 SEHNR and CDR2 FQNEAQ (reference sequence). The CDR3 is 12 amino acids. V was shortened by 7 bases and J by 7 bases, with 12 bases between the two germline ends. The CDR3 sequence is CASNQSSYTQYF. Written as DNA, the CDR3 is TGTGCCAGCAACCAGAGCTCATATACGCAGTATTTT.

This chain connects TRBV6-5 to TRBJ1-5; TRBD1 matches at 11 bases. V gave up 4 bases and J gave up 4 bases; unmatched junction bases: 6. The germline CDR1 and CDR2 sequences are MNHEY and SVGAGI. This CDR3 region has 16 residues. DNA for the CDR3: TGTGCCAGCAGTTCCTTGGGACAGGGGGATAATCAGCCCCAGCATTTT. Translated, it gives CASSSLGQGDNQPQHF.

The chain employs TRBV5-5 and TRBJ1-5; possibly TRBD1 for D (5 bases). Germline lookup yields CDR1 SGHKS and CDR2 YYEKEE (reference sequence). The CDR3 totals 16 residues. The ends were cut back, 0 bases at V and 3 bases at J, with 13 bases in the middle. As DNA, the CDR3 is TGTGCCAGCAGCTTGGCCGGCAGGGCGAACAATCAGCCCCAGCATTTT. Translation: CASSLAGRANNQPQHF.

The CDR3 DNA is TGTGCCACCAGTGATGGGGGAGGGTATACGCAGTATTTT. Translation gives CATSDGGGYTQYF. The J gene is TRBJ2-3, the V gene TRBV24-1; 7 bases fit TRBD2. Germline CDR1 reads KGHDR; CDR2 reads SFDVKD. Trimming cost V 3 bases and J 7 bases; bases outside gene matches: 3. The CDR3 sequence is 13 residues long.

The chain employs TRBV27 and TRBJ1-2, with no clear D. CDR3 length equals 15 residues. CDR1 and CDR2 (germline): MNHEY, SMNVEV (reference sequence). Trimming shortened V by 0 bases and J by 2 bases, and 10 bases separated the two germline ends. The CDR3 here is CASSLSRHPNYGYTF. The CDR3 coding sequence is TGTGCCAGCAGTTTATCACGGCACCCAAACTATGGCTACACCTTC.

The chain has TRBV11-2 and TRBJ2-3, with D tentatively TRBD1 or TRBD2 (6 bases each). Trimming removed 4 bases at V and 4 bases at J, with 12 bases between. The germline V gene encodes CDR1 SGHAT and CDR2 FQNNGV. The length of the CDR3 is 14 residues. For the CDR3, the DNA is TGTGCCAGCAGCTCAGAAAGGGGGGCAGATACGCAGTATTTT. It codes for CASSSERGADTQYF.

The rearrangement joins TRBV6-2 or TRBV6-3 to TRBJ2-3; 11 bases are a match to TRBD2. CDR3 length: 17 amino acids. Trimming at V came to 6 bases and at J to 4 bases, leaving 12 bases not matched to a gene. Germline lookup yields CDR1 MNHEY and CDR2 SVGEGT. The CDR3 coding sequence is TGTGCCAGCAGCTATGGCGAGACTAGCGGGGTTTCAGATACGCAGTATTTT. Protein sequence: CASSYGETSGVSDTQYF.

The rearrangement joins TRBV20-1 to TRBJ2-7, with D possibly matching TRBD2 (6 bases). Trimming pared 2 bases from V and 0 bases from J, leaving 11 bases between. The CDR3 extends over 14 amino acids. Germline values: CDR1 DFQATT, CDR2 SNEGSKA (reference sequence). CDR3 protein: CSARSTGSSYEQYF. CDR3 DNA sequence: TGCAGTGCTAGATCCACCGGGAGCTCCTACGAGCAGTACTTC.

The chain carries TRBV20-1 and TRBJ1-3; D not resolved. Trimming removed 0 bases at V and 0 bases at J, with 12 bases between. This CDR3 has 16 amino acids. Looked up from germline, CDR1 is DFQATT and CDR2 is SNEGSKA (reference sequence). CDR3 amino acids: CSARDPASYSGNTIYF. The DNA for the CDR3 is TGCAGTGCTAGAGATCCTGCCAGCTACTCTGGAAACACCATATATTTT.

The rearrangement joins TRBV6-2 or TRBV6-3 to TRBJ2-5; D gene ambiguous. CDR1 is MNHEY and CDR2 is SVGEGT in the germline V gene. Between the trimmed V and J ends, which lost 5 bases and 4 bases, there was a span of 14 bases. The CDR3 consists of 14 residues. CDR3 sequence: CASSPTTRAETQYF. The CDR3 DNA follows: TGTGCCAGCAGTCCGACGACCCGAGCAGAGACCCAGTACTTC.

The chain couples TRBV7-2 to TRBJ2-2; D is possibly TRBD1 (6 bases). There are 14 residues in the CDR3. CDR1 SGHTA and CDR2 FQGNSA come from the germline V gene. The ends were cut back, 5 bases at V and 4 bases at J, with 11 bases in the middle. The CDR3 bases are TGTGCCAGCAGCACCGGGACAAGCACCGGGGAGCTGTTTTTT. It specifies CASSTGTSTGELFF.

V usage is TRBV5-1 and J usage is TRBJ2-3; D perhaps matches TRBD2 (5 bases). The CDR3 has 11 amino acids. With 8 bases removed from V and 4 bases from J, the gap between germline ends came to 8 bases. CDR1 and CDR2 from the germline V gene are SGHRS and YFSETQ. CDR3 residues: CASALADTQYF. The CDR3 coding sequence is TGCGCCAGTGCACTAGCAGATACGCAGTATTTT.

This clonotype was seen more than once but under ten times. The V call is TRBV28, the J call TRBJ1-5; no definite D call. V was shortened by 3 bases and J by 7 bases, with 16 bases between the two germline ends. The CDR3 length is 15 residues. The V gene's germline CDR1 is MDHEN and CDR2 SYDVKM. CDR3 sequence: CASSLRGSVSQPQHF. For the CDR3, the DNA is TGTGCCAGCAGTTTGCGAGGTTCGGTCAGCCAGCCCCAGCATTTT.

CDR3 amino acids: CASSSFGTANTEAFF. CDR3 DNA: TGTGCCAGCAGCAGTTTCGGGACGGCGAACACTGAAGCTTTCTTT. The chain is built from TRBV28 and TRBJ1-1; D might be TRBD1 (5 bases). Germline V lookup: CDR1 MDHEN, CDR2 SYDVKM. The V and J ends lost 6 bases and 1 base respectively, with 15 bases between them. The CDR3 has 15 amino acids.

At least ten counts were recorded for this clonotype. J is TRBJ2-3 and V is TRBV20-1; D gene ambiguous. CDR1 and CDR2 (germline): DFQATT, SNEGSKA (reference sequence). The CDR3 totals 13 residues. Trimming removed 6 bases from V and 0 bases from J, with 10 bases in between. The CDR3 sequence: CSARKPSTDTQYF. CDR3 sequence (DNA): TGCAGTGCCCGGAAACCTAGCACAGATACGCAGTATTTT.